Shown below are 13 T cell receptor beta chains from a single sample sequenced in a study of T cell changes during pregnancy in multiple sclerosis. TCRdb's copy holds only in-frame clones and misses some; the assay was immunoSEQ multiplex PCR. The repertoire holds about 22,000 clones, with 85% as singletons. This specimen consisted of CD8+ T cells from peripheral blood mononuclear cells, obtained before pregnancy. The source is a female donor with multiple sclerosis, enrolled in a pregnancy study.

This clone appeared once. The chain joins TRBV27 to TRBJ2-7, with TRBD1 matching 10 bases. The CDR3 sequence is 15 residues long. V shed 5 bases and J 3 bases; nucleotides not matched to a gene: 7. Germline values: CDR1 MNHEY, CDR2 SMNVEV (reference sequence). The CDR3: CASSDTGQGIYEQYF. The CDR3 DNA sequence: TGTGCCAGCAGTGACACGGGACAGGGGATCTACGAGCAGTACTTC.

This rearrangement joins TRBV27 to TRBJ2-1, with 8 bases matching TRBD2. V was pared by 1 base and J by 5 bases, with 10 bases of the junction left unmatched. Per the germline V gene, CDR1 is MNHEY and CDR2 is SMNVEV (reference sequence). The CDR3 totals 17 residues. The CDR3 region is CASSLWGAGGINNEQFF. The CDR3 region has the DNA TGTGCCAGCAGTTTATGGGGTGCGGGAGGAATAAACAATGAGCAGTTCTTC.

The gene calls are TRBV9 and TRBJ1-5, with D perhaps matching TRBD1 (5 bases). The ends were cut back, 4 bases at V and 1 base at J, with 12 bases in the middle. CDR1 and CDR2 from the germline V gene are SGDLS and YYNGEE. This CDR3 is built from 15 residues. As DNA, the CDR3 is TGTGCCAGCAGCCCAGGGCCTGCGAGCAATCAGCCCCAGCATTTT. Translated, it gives CASSPGPASNQPQHF.

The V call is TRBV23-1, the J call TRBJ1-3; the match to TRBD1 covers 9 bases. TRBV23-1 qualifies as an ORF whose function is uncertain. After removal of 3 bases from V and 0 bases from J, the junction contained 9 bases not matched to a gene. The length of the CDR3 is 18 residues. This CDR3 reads CASSHLRDRDFSGNTIYF. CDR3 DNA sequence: TGCGCCAGCAGTCACCTCCGGGACAGGGACTTCTCTGGAAACACCATATATTTT.

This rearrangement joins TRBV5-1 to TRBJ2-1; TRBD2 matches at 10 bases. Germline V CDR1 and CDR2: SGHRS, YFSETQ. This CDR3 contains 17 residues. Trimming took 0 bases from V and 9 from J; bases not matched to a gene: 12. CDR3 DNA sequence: TGCGCCAGCAGCTTGGGAGGGCTAGCGGGAGTTTTGGTTGAGCAGTTCTTC. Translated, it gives CASSLGGLAGVLVEQFF.

The CDR3 sequence is CASSPGQGAHGYTF. The CDR3 coding sequence is TGTGCCAGCAGTCCCGGACAGGGGGCGCATGGCTACACCTTC. The rearrangement joins TRBV7-8 to TRBJ1-2, with 11 bases fitting TRBD1. Germline V lookup: CDR1 SGHVS, CDR2 FQNEAQ. V was clipped by 6 bases and J by 6 bases; unmatched bases: 6. The CDR3 consists of 14 residues.

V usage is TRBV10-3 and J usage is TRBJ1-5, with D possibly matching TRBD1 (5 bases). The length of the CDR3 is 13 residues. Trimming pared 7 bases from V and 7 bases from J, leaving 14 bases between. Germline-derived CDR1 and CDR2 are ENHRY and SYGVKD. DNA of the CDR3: TGTGCCATCACGCCTTCGCGACAGCAGCCCCAGCATTTT. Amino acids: CAITPSRQQPQHF.

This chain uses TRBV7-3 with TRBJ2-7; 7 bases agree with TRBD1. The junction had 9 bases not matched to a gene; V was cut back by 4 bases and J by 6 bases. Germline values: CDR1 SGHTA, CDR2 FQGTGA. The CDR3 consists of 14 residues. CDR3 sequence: CASSYYRGRSEQYF. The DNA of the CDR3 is TGTGCCAGCAGCTACTACAGGGGTCGGAGCGAGCAGTACTTC.

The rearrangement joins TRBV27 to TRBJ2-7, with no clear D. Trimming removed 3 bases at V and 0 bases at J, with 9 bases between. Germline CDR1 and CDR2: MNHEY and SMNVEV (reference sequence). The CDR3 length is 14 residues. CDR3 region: CASSFSFLSYEQYF. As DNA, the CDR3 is TGTGCCAGCAGTTTCTCCTTCCTCTCCTACGAGCAGTACTTC.

CDR3 loop: CASSHRDRGWYSPLHF. The CDR3 bases are TGTGCCAGCAGTCACCGGGACAGGGGATGGTATTCACCCCTCCACTTT. The rearrangement uses TRBV28 and TRBJ1-6; 10 bases align to TRBD1. The CDR3 runs 16 residues. V trimming: 5 bases; J trimming: 8 bases; junction bases outside the gene matches: 9. Per the germline V gene, CDR1 is MDHEN and CDR2 is SYDVKM.

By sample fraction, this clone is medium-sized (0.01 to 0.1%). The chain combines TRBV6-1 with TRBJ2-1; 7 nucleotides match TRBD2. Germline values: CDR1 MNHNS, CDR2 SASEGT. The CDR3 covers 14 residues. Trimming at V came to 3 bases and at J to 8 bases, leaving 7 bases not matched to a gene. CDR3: CASSDAGEADEQFF. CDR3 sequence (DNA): TGTGCCAGCAGTGATGCGGGAGAGGCTGATGAGCAGTTCTTC.

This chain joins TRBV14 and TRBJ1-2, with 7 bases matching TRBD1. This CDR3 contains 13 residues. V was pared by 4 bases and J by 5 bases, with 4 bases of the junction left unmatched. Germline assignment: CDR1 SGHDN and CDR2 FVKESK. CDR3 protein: CASSPYRGYGYTF. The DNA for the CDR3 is TGTGCCAGCAGCCCATACAGGGGTTATGGCTACACCTTC.

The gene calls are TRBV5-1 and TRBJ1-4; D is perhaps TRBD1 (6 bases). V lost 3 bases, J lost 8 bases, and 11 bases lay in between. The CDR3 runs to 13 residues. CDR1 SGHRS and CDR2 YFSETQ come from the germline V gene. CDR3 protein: CASSSTGQEKLFF. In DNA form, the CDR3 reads TGCGCCAGCAGCTCTACCGGACAGGAAAAACTGTTTTTT.